The 11 T cell receptor beta chains presented below share a single source sample, sequenced in a study of blood T cell repertoires in COVID-19. TCRdb's table, derived via immunoSEQ multiplex PCR, lists solely in-frame clones and lacks some. The sample records about 150,000 clones, around 82% being singletons. The material sequenced was peripheral blood. The receptors were gathered from a man in his fifties or sixties with COVID-19, enrolled during active disease.

This chain connects TRBV24-1 to TRBJ1-5; D is ambiguous. The CDR3 sequence is 15 residues long. V lost 3 bases and J lost 2, with 10 bases in between. Germline CDR1 and CDR2: KGHDR and SFDVKD. This chain's CDR3 is CATSDPAEGNQPQHF. CDR3 nucleotide sequence: TGTGCCACCAGTGATCCGGCAGAGGGCAATCAGCCCCAGCATTTT.

The chain uses TRBV7-9 and TRBJ1-1; 7 positions agree with TRBD1. V was clipped by 5 bases and J by 4 bases; unmatched bases: 7. Germline CDR1 and CDR2: SEHNR and FQNEAQ (reference sequence). The CDR3 has 14 residues. The CDR3 spells CASSPQGVGTEAFF. The CDR3 DNA is TGTGCCAGCAGCCCCCAGGGGGTTGGCACTGAAGCTTTCTTT.

CDR3 nucleotide sequence: TGCGCCAGCAGCTTGGAGCAGGGCCGGGGCTACACCTTC. It codes for CASSLEQGRGYTF. The J gene is TRBJ1-2, the V gene TRBV5-1; possible D gene TRBD1, 5 bases. V was trimmed by 0 bases and J by 8 bases, leaving 11 bases between them. The germline V gene has CDR1 SGHRS and CDR2 YFSETQ. The length of the CDR3 is 13 residues.

V is TRBV7-2 and J is TRBJ2-3; 16 nucleotides match TRBD2. The germline CDR1 and CDR2 sequences are SGHTA and FQGNSA. The CDR3 sequence is 17 residues long. V dropped 4 bases and J dropped 6; count of bases not matched to a gene: 7. The CDR3 loop is CASSYPGLAGGKDTQYF. CDR3 nucleotides: TGTGCCAGCAGCTACCCGGGACTAGCGGGGGGGAAGGATACGCAGTATTTT.

The V gene is TRBV18, the J gene TRBJ2-3; 9 nucleotides agree with TRBD1. This CDR3 spans 18 amino acids. From germline, CDR1 is KGHSH and CDR2 LQKENI. V shed 0 bases, J shed 6 bases, and the junction held 13 bases outside the gene matches. The CDR3 coding sequence is TGTGCCAGCTCACCACCGGTAGGACAGGGGTTTTATGGCGATACGCAGTATTTT. Translated: CASSPPVGQGFYGDTQYF.

The V call is TRBV6-5, the J call TRBJ1-6, with D possibly being TRBD1 (6 bases). The CDR3 is 16 residues long. Germline V lookup: CDR1 MNHEY, CDR2 SVGAGI. V was trimmed by 2 bases and J by 4 bases, leaving 12 bases between them. The CDR3 nucleotides read TGTGCCAGCAGTTACGGGACAAGACATTATAATTCACCCCTCCACTTT. Protein sequence: CASSYGTRHYNSPLHF.

This chain joins TRBV9 and TRBJ1-2, with D unresolved. V lost 0 bases to trimming and J lost 3 bases, with 9 bases between them. Germline loops: CDR1 SGDLS, CDR2 YYNGEE. This CDR3 comprises 14 residues. This chain's CDR3 is CASSVDERDYGYTF. CDR3 DNA sequence: TGTGCCAGCAGCGTAGATGAGAGGGACTATGGCTACACCTTC.

The gene calls are TRBV9 and TRBJ2-6; 8 nucleotides align to TRBD2. Trimming removed 4 bases from V and 2 bases from J; junction bases left unmatched: 8. The CDR3 has 17 residues. Germline V gene data show CDR1 as SGDLS and CDR2 as YYNGEE. The chain's CDR3 is CASSNRGGSPGANVLTF. The CDR3 DNA sequence: TGTGCCAGCAGCAACCGCGGGGGGTCTCCTGGGGCCAACGTCCTGACTTTC.

The chain carries TRBV7-2 and TRBJ1-2; D perhaps matches TRBD1 (5 bases). The germline V gene encodes CDR1 SGHTA and CDR2 FQGNSA. There are 13 residues in the CDR3. V was cut by 0 bases and J by 4 bases, with 6 bases left in between. The DNA for the CDR3 is TGTGCCAGCAGCTTAGCGCAGGGCTATGGCTACACCTTC. It codes for CASSLAQGYGYTF. The complete variable domain, with remaining parts taken from reference TRBV7-2 and TRBJ1-2, reads GAGVSQSPSNKVTEKGKDVELRCDPISGHTALYWYRQSLGQGLEFLIYFQGNSAPDKSGLPSDRFSAERTGGSVSTLTIQRTQQEDSAVYLCASSLAQGYGYTFGSGTRLTVV.

Turning to this clone: Other nucleotide sequences from this sample produce the same CDR3. V is TRBV5-4 and J is TRBJ2-5; TRBD2 is a possible D gene (5 bases). CDR1 SGHNT and CDR2 YYREEE come from the germline V gene (reference sequence). The CDR3 sequence is 13 residues long. V lost 0 bases, J lost 2 bases, and 5 bases lay in between. The CDR3 coding sequence is TGTGCCAGCAGCTTGGGAGGGCAAGAGACCCAGTACTTC. Translating it yields CASSLGGQETQYF.

J is TRBJ1-1 and V is TRBV7-2; perhaps TRBD1 as D (5 bases). Between the trimmed V and J ends, which lost 5 bases and 4 bases, there was a span of 14 bases. The germline V gene encodes CDR1 SGHTA and CDR2 FQGNSA. The CDR3 runs to 14 residues. In nucleotides, the CDR3 is TGTGCCAGCAGCCCAAACCAGGGACTCACTGAAGCTTTCTTT. The encoded protein is CASSPNQGLTEAFF.